This T cell receptor beta chain stems from a study of OX40 agonist ivuxolimab in advanced cancers. Study overall: Two patients with cutaneous melanoma and one with hepatocellular carcinoma, three in total, showed partial responses.

This clone was observed a single time. Assay used: immunoSEQ multiplex PCR; TCRdb lists only in-frame clones, some missing. Altogether around 21,000 clones are present, about 85% being singletons, with the ten largest covering more than 35%. The CDR3 totals 15 residues. The germline V and J ends were trimmed by 4 bases and 6 bases, with 15 bases remaining between them. Looked up from germline, CDR1 is SEHNR and CDR2 is FQNEAQ (reference sequence). This sequence was found in an adult with an advanced solid tumor such as melanoma, head and neck, liver or kidney cancer. The sequenced sample was CD4+ or CD8+ T cells sorted from blood, obtained in a trial of the OX40 agonist ivuxolimab. The chain is built from TRBV7-9 and TRBJ1-4, with D possibly TRBD1 on 6 matching bases. CDR3 in amino acids: CASSYRADEDEKLFF. As DNA, the CDR3 is TGTGCCAGCAGCTACAGGGCCGATGAGGATGAAAAACTGTTTTTT.